The present T cell receptor beta chain was sequenced within a study of breast tumors, draining lymph nodes, adjacent tissues. The lymph nodes were axillary draining lymph nodes from breast cancer patients. Germline CDR1 and CDR2: LGHDT and YNNKEL (reference sequence). V shed 4 bases and J shed 4 bases, with 8 bases lying between them. The CDR3 has 13 amino acids. Points from the study as a whole: That most tumor T cells come from lymph nodes remained unproven. Compared with basal-like, luminal-like tumors shared significantly more repertoire with nontumor tissue. Compared with lymph nodes, tumors were less diverse; compared with nontumor tissue, more.

TCRdb reprocessed the multiplex PCR reads via MiXCR and lists one record per CDR3 protein. The data show tens of thousands of distinct CDR3 sequences, approximately 30% seen once. This clonotype has more than one count but fewer than ten. Its antigen is not identified. The CDR3 ends on some other residue instead of the conserved phenylalanine or tryptophan, so this is likely a read error. The sequence derives from a female donor with breast cancer. Some clones in this sample may be carry-over from other donors' samples. The specimen was axillary lymph node tissue. The chain uses TRBV3-1 and TRBJ2-1, with no clear D. CDR3 amino acids: CASSPHGYNEQFL. The CDR3 region has the DNA TGTGCCAGCAGCCCTCATGGATACAATGAGCAGTTCCTC.